This entry describes one T cell receptor (beta chain). There is no known antigen for this receptor. Qualities for individual bases were not recorded, and no much larger clone is one base off. The data were obtained in a study of T cell responses to AZD1222 COVID-19 vaccine (dated by TCRdb to about 2021). Background for the entire study: AZD1222 recipients given second doses at about 4 weeks or at about 12 weeks were pooled, since spike-specific TCR depth and breadth were not found to differ between the two schedules. TCR sequencing was performed for approximately 240 trial participants, of whom around 210 were given two doses of AZD1222 and 26 were given two doses of MenACWY control vaccine. Enrollment into the trials was organized by age into subgroups of 18-55, 56-69 and 70-plus years, and those subgroups contained about 160, 30 and 59 TCR-sequenced participants, respectively.

The time point label here, explained by the study, means: baseline before first vaccination. The vaccinee samples were drawn from two UK trials, COV001 and COV002, one of which was a single-blind randomized controlled phase 2/3 trial testing AZD1222 (ChAdOx1 nCoV-19) in healthy adults. For TCRbeta chain sequencing, PBMC samples were collected from trial participants at day 0 and at day 28 after the second dose. Findings and caveats that apply to the study as a whole: Conclusions about previously exposed vaccinees were limited because only a handful of AZD1222 recipients were SARS-CoV-2 seropositive at baseline. Nearly half of unique spike-specific TCRs reportedly recognized epitopes outside regions mutated in the B.1.351 and B.1.1.7 variants. A significant rise in spike-specific TCR breadth and depth was observed after two AZD1222 doses relative to day 0 and relative to MenACWY recipients. Because no day 14 peak-response samples were available, repertoires were characterized only after the peak T cell response. Participants were mostly white British and included more females than males, and it was suggested by the authors that clonal diversity may have been underestimated. In the small 56-69-year group, the increase in depth fell short of significance, most likely because of low power. Vaccine-associated CD4 TCRs spanned the whole spike protein, with dominant responses in regions 160-218 and 743-854.

The CDR3 goes from the cysteine to the phenylalanine over 15 residues. Only the CDR3 DNA stays, 45 bases, in frame from base 1. The germline V gene (reference sequence) provides CDR1 SEHNR and CDR2 FQNEAQ. Trimming removed 2 bases from V and 6 bases from J, leaving 16 bases between the germline ends. The CDR3 regions of human TCRbeta chains were analyzed by immunosequencing. The source study handled its data this way. Repertoire TCRs were matched against a reference library of SARS-CoV-2-specific TCRs generated with the MIRA antigen-specificity platform. Breadth meant the fraction of unique TCRs that were SARS-CoV-2-associated, whereas depth meant the fraction of total T cells that were SARS-CoV-2-associated. Using the MIRA data, each spike-specific TCR was mapped to the spike region that the TCR reacts to and placed in a CD4 or CD8 class. Log10-transformed breadth and depth values were compared by one-way ANOVA with Sidak's multiple comparisons tests. TCRdb took this table from immuneACCESS and kept in-frame rearrangements with V and J called. Such tables lack part of the clones; where checked against another copy, unresolved V genes explain under half of the gap, and the rest is unexplained. V and J calls and clone size are copied from that table; D and trimming were computed from the DNA. This sample has about 110,000 clones in its table, and about 88% of those were observed once. The ten most abundant clones make up approximately 15% of the sample.

Sequencing used peripheral blood, obtained on day 0 of AZD1222 vaccination. This receptor was identified in an adult in good health. Here the chain combines TRBV7-9 and TRBJ1-1; a weak D assignment points to TRBD1 (6 bases agree). In nucleotide form, the sequence is TGTGCCAGCAGCTTAAAGCTAGCAGGGGACCCTGAAGCTTTCTTT. It translates as CASSLKLAGDPEAFF. Supplemented by the reference TRBV7-9 and TRBJ1-1 proteins around the CDR3, the complete variable domain is DTGVSQNPRHKITKRGQNVTFRCDPISEHNRLYWYRQTLGQGPEFLTYFQNEAQLEKSRLLSDRFSAERPKGSFSTLEIQRTEQGDSAMYLCASSLKLAGDPEAFFGQGTRLTVV.